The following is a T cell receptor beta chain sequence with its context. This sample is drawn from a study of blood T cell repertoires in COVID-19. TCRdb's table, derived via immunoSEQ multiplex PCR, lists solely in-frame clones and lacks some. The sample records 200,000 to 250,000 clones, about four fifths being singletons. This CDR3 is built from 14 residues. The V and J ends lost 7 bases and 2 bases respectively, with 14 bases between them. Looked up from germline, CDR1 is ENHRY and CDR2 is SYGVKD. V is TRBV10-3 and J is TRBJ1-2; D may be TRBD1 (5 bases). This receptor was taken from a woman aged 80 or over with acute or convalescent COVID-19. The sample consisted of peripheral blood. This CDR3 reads CAITDPGLNYGYTF. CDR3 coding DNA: TGTGCCATCACTGATCCAGGGTTGAACTATGGCTACACCTTC.